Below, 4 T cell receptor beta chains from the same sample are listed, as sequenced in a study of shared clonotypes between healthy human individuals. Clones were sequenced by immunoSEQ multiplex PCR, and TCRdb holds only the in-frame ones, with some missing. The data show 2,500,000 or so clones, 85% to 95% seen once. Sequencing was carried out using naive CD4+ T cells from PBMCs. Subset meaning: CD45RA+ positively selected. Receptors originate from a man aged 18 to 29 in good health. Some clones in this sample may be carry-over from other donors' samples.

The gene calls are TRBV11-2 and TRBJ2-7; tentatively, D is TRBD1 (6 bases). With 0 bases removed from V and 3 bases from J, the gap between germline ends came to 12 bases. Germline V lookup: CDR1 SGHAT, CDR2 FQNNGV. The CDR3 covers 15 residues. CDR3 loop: CASSLDPLDSYEQYF. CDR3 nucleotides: TGTGCCAGCAGCTTAGATCCCCTGGACAGCTACGAGCAGTACTTC.

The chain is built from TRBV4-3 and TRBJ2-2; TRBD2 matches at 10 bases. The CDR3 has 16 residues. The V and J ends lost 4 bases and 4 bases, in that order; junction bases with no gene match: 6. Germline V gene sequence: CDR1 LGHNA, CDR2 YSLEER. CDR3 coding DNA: TGCGCCAGCAGCCGAGCAGCGGGAGGGGGCACCGGGGAGCTGTTTTTT. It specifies CASSRAAGGGTGELFF.

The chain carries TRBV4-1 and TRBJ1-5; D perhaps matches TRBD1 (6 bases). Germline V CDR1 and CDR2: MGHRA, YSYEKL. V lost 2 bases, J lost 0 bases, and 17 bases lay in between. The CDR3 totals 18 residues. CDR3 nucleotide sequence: TGCGCCAGCAGCCAACCACAGGGAGCGGGGTCTAGCAATCAGCCCCAGCATTTT. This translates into CASSQPQGAGSSNQPQHF.

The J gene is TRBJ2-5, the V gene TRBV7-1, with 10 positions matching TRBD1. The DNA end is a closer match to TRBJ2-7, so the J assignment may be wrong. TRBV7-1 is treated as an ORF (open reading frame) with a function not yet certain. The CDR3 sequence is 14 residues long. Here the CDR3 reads CASSSGQGFREQYF. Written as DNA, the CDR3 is TGTGCCAGCAGCTCGGGACAGGGGTTCCGCGAGCAGTACTTC.